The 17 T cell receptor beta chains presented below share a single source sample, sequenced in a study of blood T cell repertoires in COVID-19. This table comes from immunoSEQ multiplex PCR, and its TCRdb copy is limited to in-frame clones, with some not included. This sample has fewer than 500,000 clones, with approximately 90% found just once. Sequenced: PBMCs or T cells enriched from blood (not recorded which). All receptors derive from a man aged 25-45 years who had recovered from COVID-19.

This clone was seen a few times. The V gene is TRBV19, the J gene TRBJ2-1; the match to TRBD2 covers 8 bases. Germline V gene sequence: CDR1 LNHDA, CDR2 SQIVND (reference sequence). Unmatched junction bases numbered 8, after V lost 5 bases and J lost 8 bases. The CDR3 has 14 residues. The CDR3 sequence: CASSFGTSIHEQFF. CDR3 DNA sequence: TGTGCCAGTAGTTTCGGGACTAGTATTCATGAGCAGTTCTTC. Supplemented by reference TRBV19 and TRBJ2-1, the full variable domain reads DGGITQSPKYLFRKEGQNVTLSCEQNLNHDAMYWYRQDPGQGLRLIYYSQIVNDFQKGDIAEGYSVSREKKESFPLTVTSAQKNPTAFYLCASSFGTSIHEQFFGPGTRLTVL.

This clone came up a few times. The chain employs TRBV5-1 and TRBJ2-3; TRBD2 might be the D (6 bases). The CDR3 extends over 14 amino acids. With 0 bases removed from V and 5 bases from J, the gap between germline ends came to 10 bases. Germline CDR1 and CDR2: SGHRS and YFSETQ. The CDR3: CASSLVAEGDTQYF. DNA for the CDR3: TGCGCCAGCAGCTTGGTCGCGGAGGGAGATACGCAGTATTTT.

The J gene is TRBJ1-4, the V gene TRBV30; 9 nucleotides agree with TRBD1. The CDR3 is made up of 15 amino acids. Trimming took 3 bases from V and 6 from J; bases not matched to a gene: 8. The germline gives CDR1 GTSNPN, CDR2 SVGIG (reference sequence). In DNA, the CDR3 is TGTGCCTGGAGGAAGACCGGGACAGGGCATGAAAAACTGTTTTTT. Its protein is CAWRKTGTGHEKLFF.

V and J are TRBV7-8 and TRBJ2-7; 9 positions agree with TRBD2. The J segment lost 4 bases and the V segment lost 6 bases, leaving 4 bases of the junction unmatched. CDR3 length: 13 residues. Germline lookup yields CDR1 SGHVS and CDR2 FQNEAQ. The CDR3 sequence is CASSSGRTYEQYF. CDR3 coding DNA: TGTGCCAGCAGTAGCGGGAGAACTTACGAGCAGTACTTC.

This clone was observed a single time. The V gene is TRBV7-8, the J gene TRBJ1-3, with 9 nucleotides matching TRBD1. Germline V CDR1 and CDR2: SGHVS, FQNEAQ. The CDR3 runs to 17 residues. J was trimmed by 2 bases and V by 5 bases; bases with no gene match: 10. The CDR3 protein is CASSRGTGGFTGNTIYF. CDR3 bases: TGTGCCAGCAGCAGAGGAACAGGGGGCTTTACTGGAAACACCATATATTTT. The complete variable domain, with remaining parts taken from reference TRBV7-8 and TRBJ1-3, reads GAGVSQSPRYKVAKRGQDVALRCDPISGHVSLFWYQQALGQGPEFLTYFQNEAQLDKSGLPSDRFFAERPEGSVSTLKIQRTQQEDSAVYLCASSRGTGGFTGNTIYFGEGSWLTVV.

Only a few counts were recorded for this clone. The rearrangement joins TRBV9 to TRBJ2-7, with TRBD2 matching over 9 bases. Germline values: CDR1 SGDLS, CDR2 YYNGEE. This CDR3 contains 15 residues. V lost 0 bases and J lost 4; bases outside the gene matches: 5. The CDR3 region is CASSVEAGGVYEQYF. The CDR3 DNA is TGTGCCAGCAGCGTAGAAGCGGGAGGAGTGTACGAGCAGTACTTC.

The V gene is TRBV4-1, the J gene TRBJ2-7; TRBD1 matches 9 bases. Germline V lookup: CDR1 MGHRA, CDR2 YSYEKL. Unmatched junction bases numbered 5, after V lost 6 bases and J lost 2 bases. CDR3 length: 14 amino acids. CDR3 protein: CASRPGTGTYEQYF. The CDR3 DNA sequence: TGCGCCAGCAGACCCGGGACAGGGACCTACGAGCAGTACTTC.

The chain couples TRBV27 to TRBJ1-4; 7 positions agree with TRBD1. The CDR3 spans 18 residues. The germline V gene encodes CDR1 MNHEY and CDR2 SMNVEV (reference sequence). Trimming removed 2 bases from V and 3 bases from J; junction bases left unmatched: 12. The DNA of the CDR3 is TGTGCCAGCAGTTTAATTTCTACAGGGGATTGGGCTAATGAAAAACTGTTTTTT. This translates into CASSLISTGDWANEKLFF.

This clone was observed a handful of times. In DNA, the CDR3 is TGTGCCAGCAGCTTAGCCCCGGCGGGAGGCTACGAGCAGTACTTC. Amino acids: CASSLAPAGGYEQYF. The chain combines TRBV7-8 with TRBJ2-7; TRBD2 matches at 8 bases. The V gene end was trimmed by 0 bases and the J gene end by 3 bases; junction bases not matched to a gene: 4. Germline V gene lookup returns CDR1 SGHVS and CDR2 FQNEAQ. The CDR3 runs to 15 residues.

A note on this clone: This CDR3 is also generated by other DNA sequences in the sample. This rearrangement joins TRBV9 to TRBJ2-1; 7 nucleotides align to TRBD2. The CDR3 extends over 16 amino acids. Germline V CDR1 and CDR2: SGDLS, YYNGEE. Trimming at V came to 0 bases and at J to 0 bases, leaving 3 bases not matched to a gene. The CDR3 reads CASSVVGGSSYNEQFF. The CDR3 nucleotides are TGTGCCAGCAGCGTAGTGGGGGGGAGCTCCTACAATGAGCAGTTCTTC. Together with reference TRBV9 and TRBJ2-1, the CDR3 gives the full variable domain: DSGVTQTPKHLITATGQRVTLRCSPRSGDLSVYWYQQSLDQGLQFLIQYYNGEERAKGNILERFSAQQFPDLHSELNLSSLELGDSALYFCASSVVGGSSYNEQFFGPGTRLTVL.

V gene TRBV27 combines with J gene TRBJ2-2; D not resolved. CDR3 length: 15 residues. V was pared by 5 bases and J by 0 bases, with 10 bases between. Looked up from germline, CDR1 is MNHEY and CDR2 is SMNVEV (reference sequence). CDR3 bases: TGTGCCAGCAGTCGGTGGGCGACGAACACCGGGGAGCTGTTTTTT. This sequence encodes CASSRWATNTGELFF.

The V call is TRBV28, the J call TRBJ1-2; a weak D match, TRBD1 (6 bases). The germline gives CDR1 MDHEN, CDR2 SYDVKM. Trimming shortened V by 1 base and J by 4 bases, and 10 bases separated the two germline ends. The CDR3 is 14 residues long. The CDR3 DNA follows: TGTGCCAGCAGTTTATCCGGGGGGGCCTATGGCTACACCTTC. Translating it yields CASSLSGGAYGYTF.

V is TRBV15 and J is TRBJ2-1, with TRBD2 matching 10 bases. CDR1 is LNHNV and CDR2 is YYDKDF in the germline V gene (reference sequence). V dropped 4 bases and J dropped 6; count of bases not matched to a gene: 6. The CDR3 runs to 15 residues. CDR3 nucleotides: TGTGCCACCAGCACCATAGCGGGAGGCGTCAATGAGCAGTTCTTC. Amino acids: CATSTIAGGVNEQFF.

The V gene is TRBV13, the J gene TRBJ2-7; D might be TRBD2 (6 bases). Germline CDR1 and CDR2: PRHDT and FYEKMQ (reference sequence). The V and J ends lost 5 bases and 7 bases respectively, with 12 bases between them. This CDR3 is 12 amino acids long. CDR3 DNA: TGTGCCAGCAGCCAGCTAGGGAGGGAGCAGTACTTC. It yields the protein CASSQLGREQYF.

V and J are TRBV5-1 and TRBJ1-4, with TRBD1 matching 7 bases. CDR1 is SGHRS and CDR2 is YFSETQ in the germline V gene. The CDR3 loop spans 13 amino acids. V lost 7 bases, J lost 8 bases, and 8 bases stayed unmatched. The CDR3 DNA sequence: TGCGCCAGCTCCCGGACAGGCGGGGAAAAACTGTTTTTT. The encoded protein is CASSRTGGEKLFF.

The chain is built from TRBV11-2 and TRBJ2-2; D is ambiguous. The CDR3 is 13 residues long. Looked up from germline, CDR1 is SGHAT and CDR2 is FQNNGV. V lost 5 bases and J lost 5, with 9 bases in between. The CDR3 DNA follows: TGTGCCAGCAGCCCTTGGCTGACCGGGGAGCTGTTTTTT. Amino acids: CASSPWLTGELFF.

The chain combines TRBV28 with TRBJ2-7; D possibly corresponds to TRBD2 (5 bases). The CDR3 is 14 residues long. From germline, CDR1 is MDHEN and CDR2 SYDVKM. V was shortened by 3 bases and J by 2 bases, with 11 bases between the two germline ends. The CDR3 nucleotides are TGTGCCAGCAGTTTCCCTAGCAGGACCTACGAGCAGTACTTC. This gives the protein CASSFPSRTYEQYF. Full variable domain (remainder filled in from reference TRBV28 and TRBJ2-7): DVKVTQSSRYLVKRTGEKVFLECVQDMDHENMFWYRQDPGLGLRLIYFSYDVKMKEKGDIPEGYSVSREKKERFSLILESASTNQTSMYLCASSFPSRTYEQYFGPGTRLTVT.